This T cell receptor beta chain was identified during a study of blood T cells in healthy people across ages. Germline CDR1 reads MNHEY; CDR2 reads SMNVEV (reference sequence). The CDR3 extends over 13 amino acids. V lost 2 bases and J lost 10, with 14 bases in between. Peripheral blood from each donor was collected in a volume of 9.5 to 10 milliliters. Primers used in a second PCR of about 6 to 11 cycles were a sample-barcoded 5' primer and a J-beta primer mix. MiXCR, run by TCRdb on the 5' RACE reads, gives a single entry per CDR3 protein. Of 550,000 to 650,000 distinct CDR3 sequences detected, approximately 30% appear once; the ten largest clones hold around a sixth.

The V call is TRBV27, the J call TRBJ1-1; possible D gene TRBD1, 6 bases. The TCR comes from a woman older than 75 in good health. What was sequenced was blood. CDR3 nucleotide sequence: TGTGCCAGCAGTTTAAGGGGGAGGGATGGAGCTTTCTTT. This codes for CASSLRGRDGAFF.